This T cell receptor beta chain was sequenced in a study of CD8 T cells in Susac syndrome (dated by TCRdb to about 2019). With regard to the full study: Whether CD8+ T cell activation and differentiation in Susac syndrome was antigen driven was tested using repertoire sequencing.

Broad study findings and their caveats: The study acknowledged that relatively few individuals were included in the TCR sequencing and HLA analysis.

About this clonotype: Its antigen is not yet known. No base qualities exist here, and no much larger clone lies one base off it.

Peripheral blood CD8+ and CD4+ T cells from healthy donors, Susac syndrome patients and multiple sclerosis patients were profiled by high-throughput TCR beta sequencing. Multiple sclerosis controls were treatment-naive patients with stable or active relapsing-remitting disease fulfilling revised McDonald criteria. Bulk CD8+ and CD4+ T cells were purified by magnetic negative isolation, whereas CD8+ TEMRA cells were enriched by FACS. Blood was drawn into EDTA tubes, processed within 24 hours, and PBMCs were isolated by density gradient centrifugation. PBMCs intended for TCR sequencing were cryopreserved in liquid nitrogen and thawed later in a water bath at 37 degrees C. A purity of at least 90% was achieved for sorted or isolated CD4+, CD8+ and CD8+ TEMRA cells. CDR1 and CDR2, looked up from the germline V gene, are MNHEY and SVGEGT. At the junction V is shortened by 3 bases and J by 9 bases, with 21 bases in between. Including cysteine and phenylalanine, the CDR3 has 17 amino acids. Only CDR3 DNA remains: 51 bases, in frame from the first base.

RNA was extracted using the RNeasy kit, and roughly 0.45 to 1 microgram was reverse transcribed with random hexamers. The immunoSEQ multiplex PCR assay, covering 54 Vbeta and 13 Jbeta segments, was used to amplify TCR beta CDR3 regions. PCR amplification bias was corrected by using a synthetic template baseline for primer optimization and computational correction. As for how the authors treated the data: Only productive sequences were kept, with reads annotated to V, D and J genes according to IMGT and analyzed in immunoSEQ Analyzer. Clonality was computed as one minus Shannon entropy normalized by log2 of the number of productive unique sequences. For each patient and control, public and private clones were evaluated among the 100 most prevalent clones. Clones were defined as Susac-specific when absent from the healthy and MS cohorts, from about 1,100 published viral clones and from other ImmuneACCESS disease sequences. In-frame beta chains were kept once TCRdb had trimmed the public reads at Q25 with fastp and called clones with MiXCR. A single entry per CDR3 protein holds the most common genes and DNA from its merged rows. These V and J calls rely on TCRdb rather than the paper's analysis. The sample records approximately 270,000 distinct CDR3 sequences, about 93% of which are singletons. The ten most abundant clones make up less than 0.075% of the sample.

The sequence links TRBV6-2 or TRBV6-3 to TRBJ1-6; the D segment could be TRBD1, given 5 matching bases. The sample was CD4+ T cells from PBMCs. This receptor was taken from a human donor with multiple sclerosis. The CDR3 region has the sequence CASSYVGPRPSGSPLHF. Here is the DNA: TGTGCCAGCAGTTATGTGGGACCGCGTCCGTCAGGTTCACCCCTCCACTTT.